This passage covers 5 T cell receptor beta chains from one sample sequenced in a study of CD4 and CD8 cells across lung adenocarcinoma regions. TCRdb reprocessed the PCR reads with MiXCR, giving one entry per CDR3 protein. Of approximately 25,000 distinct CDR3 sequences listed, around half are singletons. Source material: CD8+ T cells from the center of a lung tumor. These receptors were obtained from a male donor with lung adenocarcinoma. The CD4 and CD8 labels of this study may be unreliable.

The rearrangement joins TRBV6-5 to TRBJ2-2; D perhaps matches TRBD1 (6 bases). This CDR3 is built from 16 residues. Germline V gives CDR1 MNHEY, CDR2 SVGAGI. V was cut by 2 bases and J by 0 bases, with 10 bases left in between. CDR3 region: CASSYDGGANTGELFF. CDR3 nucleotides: TGTGCCAGCAGTTACGATGGGGGCGCGAACACCGGGGAGCTGTTTTTT.

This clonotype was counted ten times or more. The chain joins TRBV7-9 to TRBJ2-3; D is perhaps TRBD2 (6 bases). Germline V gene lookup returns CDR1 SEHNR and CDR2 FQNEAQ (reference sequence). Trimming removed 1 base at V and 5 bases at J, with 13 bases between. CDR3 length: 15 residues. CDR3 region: CASSLVGGDGDTQYF. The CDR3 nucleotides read TGTGCCAGCAGCTTAGTCGGCGGGGATGGAGATACGCAGTATTTT.

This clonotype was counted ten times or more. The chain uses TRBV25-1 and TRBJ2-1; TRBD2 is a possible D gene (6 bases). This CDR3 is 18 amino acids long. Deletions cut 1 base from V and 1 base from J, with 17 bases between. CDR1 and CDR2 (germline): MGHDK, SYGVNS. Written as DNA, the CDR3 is TGTGCCAGCAGTGAATTGGATGGGAGGAGGCGGTCCTACAATGAGCAGTTCTTC. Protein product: CASSELDGRRRSYNEQFF.

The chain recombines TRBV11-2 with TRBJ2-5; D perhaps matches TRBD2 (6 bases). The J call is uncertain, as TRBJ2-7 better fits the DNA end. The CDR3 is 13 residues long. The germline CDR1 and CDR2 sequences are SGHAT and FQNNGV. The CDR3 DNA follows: TGTGCCAGCAGCTTAGAGCCCGGGGGCGAGCAGTACTTC. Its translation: CASSLEPGGEQYF.

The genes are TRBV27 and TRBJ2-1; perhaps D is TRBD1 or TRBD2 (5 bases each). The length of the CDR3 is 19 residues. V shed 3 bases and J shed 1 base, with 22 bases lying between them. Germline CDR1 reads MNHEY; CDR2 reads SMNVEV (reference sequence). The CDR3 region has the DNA TGTGCCAGCAGTTTTAGGGGTGGGAGACAATCTTATTCCTACAATGAGCAGTTCTTC. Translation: CASSFRGGRQSYSYNEQFF.